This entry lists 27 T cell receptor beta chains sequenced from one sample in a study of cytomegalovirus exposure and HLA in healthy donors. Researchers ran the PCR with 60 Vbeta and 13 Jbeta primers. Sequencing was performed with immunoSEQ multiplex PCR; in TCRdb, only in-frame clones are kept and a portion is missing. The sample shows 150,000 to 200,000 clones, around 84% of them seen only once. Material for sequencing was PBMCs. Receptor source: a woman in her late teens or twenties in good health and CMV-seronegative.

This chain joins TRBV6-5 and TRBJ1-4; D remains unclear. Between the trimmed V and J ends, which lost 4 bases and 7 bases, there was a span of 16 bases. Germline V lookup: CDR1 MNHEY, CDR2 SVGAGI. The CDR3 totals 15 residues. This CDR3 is CASSLWASPGEKLFF. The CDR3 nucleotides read TGTGCCAGCAGTTTGTGGGCCTCGCCCGGTGAAAAACTGTTTTTT.

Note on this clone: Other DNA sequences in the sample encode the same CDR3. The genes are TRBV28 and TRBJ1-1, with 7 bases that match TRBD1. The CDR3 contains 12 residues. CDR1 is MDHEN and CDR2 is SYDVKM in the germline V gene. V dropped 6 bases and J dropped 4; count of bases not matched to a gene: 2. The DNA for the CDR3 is TGTGCCAGCAGCCAGGGGGGCACTGAAGCTTTCTTT. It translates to CASSQGGTEAFF. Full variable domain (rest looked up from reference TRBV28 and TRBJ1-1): DVKVTQSSRYLVKRTGEKVFLECVQDMDHENMFWYRQDPGLGLRLIYFSYDVKMKEKGDIPEGYSVSREKKERFSLILESASTNQTSMYLCASSQGGTEAFFGQGTRLTVV.

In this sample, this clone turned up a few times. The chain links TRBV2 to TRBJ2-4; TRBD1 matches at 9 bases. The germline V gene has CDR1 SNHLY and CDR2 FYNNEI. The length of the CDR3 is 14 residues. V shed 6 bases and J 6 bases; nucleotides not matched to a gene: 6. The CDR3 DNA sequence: TGTGCCAGCAGCCCGGACAGGGGTTCAAACATTCAGTACTTC. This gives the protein CASSPDRGSNIQYF.

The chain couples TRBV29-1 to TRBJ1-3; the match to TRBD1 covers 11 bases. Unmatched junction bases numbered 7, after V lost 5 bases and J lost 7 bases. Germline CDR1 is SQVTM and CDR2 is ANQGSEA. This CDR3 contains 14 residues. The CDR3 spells CSVSGTGGSNTIYF. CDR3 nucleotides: TGCAGCGTTTCCGGGACAGGGGGTTCGAACACCATATATTTT.

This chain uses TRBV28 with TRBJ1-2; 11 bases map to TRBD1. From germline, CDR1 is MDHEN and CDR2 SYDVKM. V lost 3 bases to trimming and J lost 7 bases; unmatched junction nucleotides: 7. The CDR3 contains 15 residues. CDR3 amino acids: CASSFGQGAARGYTF. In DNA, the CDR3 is TGTGCCAGCAGTTTCGGACAGGGGGCGGCACGTGGCTACACCTTC.

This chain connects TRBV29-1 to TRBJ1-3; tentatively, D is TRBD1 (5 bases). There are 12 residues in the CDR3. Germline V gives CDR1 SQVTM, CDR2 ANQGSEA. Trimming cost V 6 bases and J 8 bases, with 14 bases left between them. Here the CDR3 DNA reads TGCAGCGTCGGGGGACGGGCGGACACCATATATTTT. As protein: CSVGGRADTIYF.

CDR3 loop: CASSLAIGEAGELFF. The DNA of the CDR3 is TGTGCCAGCAGCTTAGCGATAGGGGAAGCCGGGGAGCTGTTTTTT. The rearrangement links TRBV7-9 to TRBJ2-2, with D perhaps matching TRBD1 (5 bases). V lost 0 bases, J lost 6 bases, and 11 bases lay in between. Germline V gene lookup returns CDR1 SEHNR and CDR2 FQNEAQ (reference sequence). The CDR3 is made up of 15 amino acids.

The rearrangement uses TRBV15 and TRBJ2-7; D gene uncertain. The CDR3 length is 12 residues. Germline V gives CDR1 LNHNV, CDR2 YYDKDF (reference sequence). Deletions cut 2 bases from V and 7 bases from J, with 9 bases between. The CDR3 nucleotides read TGTGCCACCAGCAGATCCCCTCGGGAGCAGTACTTC. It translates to CATSRSPREQYF.

Here the CDR3 reads CASSRVARGGELFF. In DNA, the CDR3 is TGTGCCAGCAGCCGCGTGGCTAGGGGCGGGGAGCTGTTTTTT. The chain uses TRBV9 and TRBJ2-2; perhaps TRBD1 as D (5 bases). Germline assignment: CDR1 SGDLS and CDR2 YYNGEE. V was pared by 4 bases and J by 7 bases, with 14 bases between. The CDR3 runs 14 residues.

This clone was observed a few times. CDR3: CASSLYGGDTEAFF. CDR3 bases: TGTGCCAGCAGCTTGTATGGGGGGGACACTGAAGCTTTCTTT. The gene calls are TRBV5-4 and TRBJ1-1; tentative D call: TRBD1 (5 bases). Germline lookup yields CDR1 SGHNT and CDR2 YYREEE (reference sequence). V was cut by 1 base and J by 3 bases, with 10 bases left in between. The CDR3 is made up of 14 amino acids.

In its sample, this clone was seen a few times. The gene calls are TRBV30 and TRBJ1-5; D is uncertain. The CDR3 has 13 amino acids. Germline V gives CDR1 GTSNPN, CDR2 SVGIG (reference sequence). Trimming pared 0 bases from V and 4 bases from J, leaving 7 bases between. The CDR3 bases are TGTGCCTGGAGTGTATCCGGGAATCAGCCCCAGCATTTT. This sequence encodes CAWSVSGNQPQHF.

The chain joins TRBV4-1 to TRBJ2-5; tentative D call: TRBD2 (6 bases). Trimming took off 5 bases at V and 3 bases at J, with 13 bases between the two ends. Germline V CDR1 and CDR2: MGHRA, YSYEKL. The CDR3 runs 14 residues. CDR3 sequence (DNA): TGCGCCAGCAGCTTTAAGGAGGGAAAAGAGACCCAGTACTTC. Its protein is CASSFKEGKETQYF.

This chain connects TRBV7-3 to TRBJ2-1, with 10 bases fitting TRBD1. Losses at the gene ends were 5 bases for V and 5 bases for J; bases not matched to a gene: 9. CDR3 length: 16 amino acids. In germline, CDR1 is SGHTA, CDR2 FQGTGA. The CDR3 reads CASSQGGGQGNNEQFF. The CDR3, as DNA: TGTGCCAGCAGCCAAGGGGGGGGACAGGGGAACAATGAGCAGTTCTTC.

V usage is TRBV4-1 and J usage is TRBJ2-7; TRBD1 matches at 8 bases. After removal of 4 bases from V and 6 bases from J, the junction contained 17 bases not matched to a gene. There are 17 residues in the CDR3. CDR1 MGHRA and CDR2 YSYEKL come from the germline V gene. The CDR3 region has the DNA TGCGCCAGCAGCCCCCTCCAACAGGGGGGCACTGGGGGCGAGCAGTACTTC. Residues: CASSPLQQGGTGGEQYF.

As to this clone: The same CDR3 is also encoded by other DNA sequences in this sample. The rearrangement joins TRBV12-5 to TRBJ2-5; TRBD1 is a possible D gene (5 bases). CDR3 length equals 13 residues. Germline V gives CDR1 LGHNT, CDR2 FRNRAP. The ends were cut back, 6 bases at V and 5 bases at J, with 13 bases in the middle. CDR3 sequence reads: CASGQQARETQYF. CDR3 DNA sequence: TGTGCTAGTGGGCAACAGGCGAGGGAGACCCAGTACTTC.

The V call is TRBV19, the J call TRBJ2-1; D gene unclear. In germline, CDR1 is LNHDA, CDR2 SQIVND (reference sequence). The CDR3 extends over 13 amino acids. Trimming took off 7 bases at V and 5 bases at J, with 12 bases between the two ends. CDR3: CASNPSLHNEQFF. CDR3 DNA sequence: TGTGCCAGTAACCCGAGTCTCCACAATGAGCAGTTCTTC.

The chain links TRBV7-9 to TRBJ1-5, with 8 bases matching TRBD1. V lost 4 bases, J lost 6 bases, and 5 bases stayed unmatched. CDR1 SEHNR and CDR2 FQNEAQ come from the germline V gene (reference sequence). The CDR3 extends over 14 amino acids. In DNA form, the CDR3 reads TGTGCCAGCAGCTCGGACAGGGTTGGTCAGCCCCAGCATTTT. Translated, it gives CASSSDRVGQPQHF. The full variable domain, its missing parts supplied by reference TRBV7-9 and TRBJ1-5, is DTGVSQNPRHKITKRGQNVTFRCDPISEHNRLYWYRQTLGQGPEFLTYFQNEAQLEKSRLLSDRFSAERPKGSFSTLEIQRTEQGDSAMYLCASSSDRVGQPQHFGDGTRLSIL.

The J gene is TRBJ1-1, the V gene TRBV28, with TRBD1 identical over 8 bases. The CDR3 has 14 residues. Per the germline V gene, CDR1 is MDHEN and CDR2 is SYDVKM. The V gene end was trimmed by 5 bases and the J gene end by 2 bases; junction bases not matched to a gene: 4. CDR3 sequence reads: CASSRQGRNTEAFF. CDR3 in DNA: TGTGCCAGCAGTCGACAGGGGCGAAACACTGAAGCTTTCTTT.

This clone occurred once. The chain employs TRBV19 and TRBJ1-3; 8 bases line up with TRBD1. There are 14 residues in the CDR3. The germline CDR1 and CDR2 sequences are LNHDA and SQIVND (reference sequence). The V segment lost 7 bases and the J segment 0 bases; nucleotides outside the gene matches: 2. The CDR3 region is CASTDRGSGNTIYF. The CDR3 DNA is TGTGCCAGTACCGACAGGGGCTCTGGAAACACCATATATTTT.

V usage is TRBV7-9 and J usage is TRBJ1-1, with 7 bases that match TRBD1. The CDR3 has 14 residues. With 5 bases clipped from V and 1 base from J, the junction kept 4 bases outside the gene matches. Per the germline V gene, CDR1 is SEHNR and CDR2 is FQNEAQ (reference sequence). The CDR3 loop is CASSMGQSNTEAFF. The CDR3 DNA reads TGTGCCAGCAGCATGGGACAGTCGAACACTGAAGCTTTCTTT.

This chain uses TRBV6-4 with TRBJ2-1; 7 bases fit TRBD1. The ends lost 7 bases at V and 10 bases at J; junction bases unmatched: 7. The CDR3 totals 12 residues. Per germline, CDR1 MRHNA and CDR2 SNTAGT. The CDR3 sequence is CASTPRDREQFF. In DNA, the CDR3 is TGTGCCAGCACCCCCCGGGACAGAGAGCAGTTCTTC.

The CDR3 reads CASSLDTISSYEQYF. The CDR3 region has the DNA TGTGCCAGCAGCTTGGACACGATAAGCTCCTACGAGCAGTACTTC. The rearrangement uses TRBV7-2 and TRBJ2-7; tentatively, D is TRBD1 (5 bases). Germline V gene data show CDR1 as SGHTA and CDR2 as FQGNSA. V shed 3 bases and J shed 0 bases, with 12 bases lying between them. The CDR3 has 15 residues.

CDR3 sequence (DNA): TGCGCCAGCAGCTTGGGCACAGGGGTGAGGGAGACCCAGTACTTC. Amino acid sequence: CASSLGTGVRETQYF. The chain carries TRBV5-1 and TRBJ2-5, with TRBD1 matching over 7 bases. V lost 0 bases and J lost 5; bases outside the gene matches: 7. This CDR3 region has 15 residues. Germline V gives CDR1 SGHRS, CDR2 YFSETQ.

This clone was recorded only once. CDR3 protein: CASSQGIQAAGGPYTQYF. CDR3 nucleotides: TGTGCCAGCAGCCAAGGGATCCAGGCGGCGGGGGGACCATATACGCAGTATTTT. This chain joins TRBV4-2 and TRBJ2-3; TRBD2 matches 8 bases. The CDR3 loop spans 18 amino acids. Per germline, CDR1 LGHNA and CDR2 YNFKEQ. J was trimmed by 7 bases and V by 1 base; bases with no gene match: 16.

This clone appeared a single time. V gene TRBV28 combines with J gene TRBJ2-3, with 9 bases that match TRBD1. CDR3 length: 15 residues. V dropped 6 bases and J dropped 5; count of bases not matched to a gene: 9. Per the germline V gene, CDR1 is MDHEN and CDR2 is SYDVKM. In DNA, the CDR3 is TGTGCCAGCAGCCCACCGGGACAGGGTGGAGATACGCAGTATTTT. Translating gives CASSPPGQGGDTQYF.

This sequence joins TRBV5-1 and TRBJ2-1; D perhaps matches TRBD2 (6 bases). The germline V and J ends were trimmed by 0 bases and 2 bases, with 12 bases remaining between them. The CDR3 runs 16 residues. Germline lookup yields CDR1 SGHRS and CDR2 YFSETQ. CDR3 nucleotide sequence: TGCGCCAGCAGCTTGGACGGCGGGATAACCTACAATGAGCAGTTCTTC. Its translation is CASSLDGGITYNEQFF.

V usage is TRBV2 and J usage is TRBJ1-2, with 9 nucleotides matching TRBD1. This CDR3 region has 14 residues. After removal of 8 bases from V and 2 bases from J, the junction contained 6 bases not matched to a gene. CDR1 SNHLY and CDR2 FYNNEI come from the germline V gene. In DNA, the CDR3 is TGTGCCAGCCCACGAGGGACAGGGAACTATGGCTACACCTTC. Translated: CASPRGTGNYGYTF.